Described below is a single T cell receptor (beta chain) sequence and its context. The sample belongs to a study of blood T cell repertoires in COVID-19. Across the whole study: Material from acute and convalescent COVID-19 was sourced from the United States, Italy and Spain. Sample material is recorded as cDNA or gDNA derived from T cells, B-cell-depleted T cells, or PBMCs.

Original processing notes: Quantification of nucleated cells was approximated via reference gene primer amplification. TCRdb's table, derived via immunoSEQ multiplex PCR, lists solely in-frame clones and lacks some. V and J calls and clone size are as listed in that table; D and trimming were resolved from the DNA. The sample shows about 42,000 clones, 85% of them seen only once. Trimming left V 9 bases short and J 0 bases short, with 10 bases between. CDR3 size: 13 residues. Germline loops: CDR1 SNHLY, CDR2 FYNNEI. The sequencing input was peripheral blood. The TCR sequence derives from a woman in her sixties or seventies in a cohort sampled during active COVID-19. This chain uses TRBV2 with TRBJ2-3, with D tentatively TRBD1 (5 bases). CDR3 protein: CARQAPSTDTQYF. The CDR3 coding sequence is TGTGCCAGACAGGCGCCTAGCACAGATACGCAGTATTTT.